This T cell receptor (beta chain) was sequenced for a study of graft-versus-host responses after intestinal transplantation. Background on the study: Isolated intestinal, liver-intestinal, or multivisceral transplants were what recipients had. Tacrolimus plus steroids were given to all recipients for approximately 3 years, preceded by anti-thymocyte globulin induction.

Looked up from germline, CDR1 is SGHVS and CDR2 is FNYEAQ. The CDR3 contains 16 residues. Trimming stripped 6 bases from V and 0 bases from J, with 16 bases between. Sequencing was performed with immunoSEQ multiplex PCR; in TCRdb, only in-frame clones are kept and a portion is missing. The data contain more than 95,000 clones, more than 85% of them singletons. Of note for this clone: Its antigen is as yet unknown.

Whole-study results and caveats: Allografts carried high graft-versus-host to host-versus-graft clonal ratios in patients having graft-donor T cell macrochimerism. Detected in recipient marrow were GvH clones, some of which were first observed in ileum or blood.

Sequences were derived from unstimulated CD4+ T cells sorted from spleen or lymph node cells, sampled before intestinal transplant. The clonotype comes from a human donor who received an intestinal transplant. This rearrangement joins TRBV7-6 to TRBJ2-3; possibly TRBD2 for D (6 bases). The DNA of the CDR3 is TGTGCCAGCAGTCGACGCCCTAGCGATAGCACAGATACGCAGTATTTT. Its protein is CASSRRPSDSTDTQYF.